The clone carrying this T cell receptor (beta chain) was counted many times. This specimen comes from a study of T-cell reconstitution after alpha-beta-depleted transplantation in children. This sample's TCRbeta library carried unique molecular identifier barcodes. MiXCR was run by TCRdb on the PCR reads, yielding one entry per CDR3 protein. The sample holds 600,000 to 700,000 distinct CDR3 sequences; 15% to 20% are singletons and the top ten take approximately 1%. This CDR3 is 15 amino acids long. Germline values: CDR1 MNHEY, CDR2 SVGAGI. V was pared by 6 bases and J by 5 bases, with 9 bases of the junction left unmatched.

The material was PBMCs from the stem cell graft donor, obtained from the stem cell graft. The receptor's source is a human donor who donated a stem cell graft to a child with acute myeloid leukemia. This chain uses TRBV6-5 with TRBJ2-1; 8 nucleotides agree with TRBD1. The CDR3 sequence: CASSQDRAVNNEQFF. CDR3 DNA: TGTGCCAGCAGCCAGGACAGGGCGGTAAACAATGAGCAGTTCTTC.